The following is a T cell receptor beta chain sequence with its context. Its antigen is not known. There are 15 residues in the CDR3. Germline trimming cut 0 bases from V and 12 bases from J; bases unmatched to any gene: 6. Germline V gene data show CDR1 as SGHRS and CDR2 as YFSETQ. The PCR contained 60 Vbeta and 13 Jbeta primers. Assay: immunoSEQ multiplex PCR; the TCRdb copy retains only in-frame clones and omits some. The sample holds a few hundred thousand clones, over 70% seen once. This sample is part of a study of cytomegalovirus exposure and HLA in healthy donors. General study findings and limits: An analysis was carried out later, and it reportedly showed fewer N-insertions in an Asian-associated ancestry cluster than the roughly 700-donor mean. It has been reported that TCR beta sequences accurately predicted the HLA-A and HLA-B alleles of most subjects.

The sequencing sample was made of PBMCs. The V call is TRBV5-1, the J call TRBJ2-1; 13 nucleotides agree with TRBD2. The receptor comes from a woman aged 60-75 years in good health and CMV-seropositive. CDR3 DNA: TGCGCCAGCAGCTTGGAAACGGGACTAGCGGGGATGCAGTTCTTC. Translated: CASSLETGLAGMQFF.